This T cell receptor beta chain was sequenced for a study of T cells after yellow fever vaccination. At least ten counts were recorded for this clonotype. CDR3 length: 11 amino acids. CDR1 and CDR2 from the germline V gene are DFQATT and SNEGSKA (reference sequence). MiXCR, applied by TCRdb to the 5' RACE reads, yields one record per CDR3 protein. The repertoire consists of over 10,000 distinct CDR3 sequences, with 4.9% occurring once and the leading ten covering 51%. The TCR sequence derives from a young man who received the YFV17D yellow fever vaccine. This specimen was PBMCs, either bulk or a sorted T-cell subset (CD4+, CD8+, memory, or dextramer-sorted; not recorded which), taken 45 days after the yellow fever booster vaccination. The rearrangement links TRBV20-1 to TRBJ2-3, with a weak D call TRBD2 (5 bases). CDR3 protein: CSSGPTDTQYF. The CDR3 DNA reads as TGCAGCAGCGGCCCCACAGATACGCAGTATTTT.